This T cell receptor (beta chain) was recovered during a study of vaccination and CD4 T cells after COVID-19. Study-wide results and caveats: There was no significant change from around 21 to 38 median reactive clonotypes.

Cultured CD4+ T cell DNA was sequenced using the Oncomine TCR Beta short-read assay. It was cultured CD4+ T cells from which genomic DNA was extracted. Using its own MiXCR run on the PCR reads, TCRdb lists one record per CDR3 protein. Of roughly 17,000 distinct CDR3 sequences in the sample, more than 65% were seen once. Only one count was recorded for this clonotype. What it recognizes is unknown. The sample's treatment: roughly ten-day PBMC culture with coronavirus spike peptide pools or control peptides (ViraFEST assay). Germline CDR1 and CDR2: GTSNPN and SVGIG (reference sequence). The CDR3 is 12 amino acids. J was trimmed by 7 bases and V by 5 bases; bases with no gene match: 7.

The genes are TRBV30 and TRBJ1-1; 7 nucleotides agree with TRBD1. The clonotype originates from a human donor who had recovered from COVID-19. Sequencing used CD4+ T cells from blood, cultured in vitro. CDR3 residues: CAWDTGEGEAFF. The CDR3 region has the DNA TGTGCCTGGGACACAGGGGAGGGTGAAGCTTTCTTT.